Presented here are 15 T cell receptor beta chains from one specimen sequenced in a study of cytomegalovirus exposure and HLA in healthy donors. PCR was performed using 60 Vbeta and 13 Jbeta primers. Assay used: immunoSEQ multiplex PCR; TCRdb lists only in-frame clones, some missing. The sample holds over 150,000 clones, roughly 80% seen once. Sequences were obtained from PBMCs. The source of these receptors is a man younger than 40 in good health and CMV-seropositive.

This rearrangement joins TRBV5-1 to TRBJ2-7; TRBD2 matches at 13 bases. The germline V gene has CDR1 SGHRS and CDR2 YFSETQ. The CDR3 length is 16 residues. V lost 0 bases, J lost 2 bases, and 2 bases stayed unmatched. CDR3 bases: TGCGCCAGCAGCTTGGGAACTAGCGGGGGGGCCTACGAGCAGTACTTC. Encoded protein: CASSLGTSGGAYEQYF.

The J gene is TRBJ2-1, the V gene TRBV30, with D possibly TRBD2 on 6 matching bases. This CDR3 is 12 amino acids long. Germline V gene lookup returns CDR1 GTSNPN and CDR2 SVGIG (reference sequence). V was clipped by 0 bases and J by 7 bases, with 7 bases between them. CDR3 in amino acids: CAWSVSGNEQFF. The CDR3, as DNA: TGTGCCTGGAGTGTAAGCGGGAATGAGCAGTTCTTC.

The rearrangement links TRBV25-1 to TRBJ1-2; TRBD1 might be the D (5 bases). The V end was cut by 3 bases, the J end by 1 base, with 12 bases between. Germline V gene sequence: CDR1 MGHDK, CDR2 SYGVNS. The CDR3 contains 15 residues. As DNA, the CDR3 is TGTGCCAGCAGTGACTCCGGGACTCATAACTATGGCTACACCTTC. It translates to CASSDSGTHNYGYTF.

The gene calls are TRBV11-2 and TRBJ2-7; 12 bases fit TRBD1. There are 17 residues in the CDR3. V shed 1 base and J 2 bases; nucleotides not matched to a gene: 6. The germline V gene has CDR1 SGHAT and CDR2 FQNNGV. The CDR3 DNA reads TGTGCCAGCAGCTTAGGCGAGGGACAGGGGGCCACCTACGAGCAGTACTTC. Amino acid sequence: CASSLGEGQGATYEQYF.

The chain combines TRBV29-1 with TRBJ2-3; D possibly corresponds to TRBD2 (7 bases). The CDR3 consists of 15 residues. V lost 3 bases and J lost 0, with 13 bases in between. Germline-derived CDR1 and CDR2 are SQVTM and ANQGSEA. The CDR3 DNA reads as TGCAGCGTTGACGAGCGGGACACTAGCACAGATACGCAGTATTTT. Its protein is CSVDERDTSTDTQYF.

In this sample, this clone turned up a few times. This chain connects TRBV2 to TRBJ1-3; 9 bases fit TRBD1. Germline V gene sequence: CDR1 SNHLY, CDR2 FYNNEI. The junction had 4 bases not matched to a gene; V was cut back by 6 bases and J by 4 bases. CDR3 length equals 14 residues. The CDR3 spells CASRPTGGGNTIYF. The CDR3 coding sequence is TGTGCCAGCAGACCGACAGGGGGGGGAAACACCATATATTTT.

This clone was counted once. V usage is TRBV6-5 and J usage is TRBJ1-1; possible D gene TRBD1, 5 bases. The CDR3 has 14 amino acids. V lost 2 bases and J 2 bases, leaving 9 bases between the germline ends. Germline V gives CDR1 MNHEY, CDR2 SVGAGI. The chain's CDR3 is CASSYQGLNTEAFF. CDR3 DNA: TGTGCCAGCAGTTACCAGGGCTTAAACACTGAAGCTTTCTTT.

The genes are TRBV5-4 and TRBJ1-3; TRBD1 matches at 7 bases. The length of the CDR3 is 16 residues. With V trimmed by 4 bases and J by 0 bases, 7 bases remained unmatched. Germline V gene lookup returns CDR1 SGHNT and CDR2 YYREEE (reference sequence). The CDR3 DNA reads as TGTGCCAGCAGCCCCCAACAGGGGAGCTCTGGAAACACCATATATTTT. This sequence encodes CASSPQQGSSGNTIYF.

The chain joins TRBV9 to TRBJ2-2; 9 nucleotides align to TRBD1. The germline gives CDR1 SGDLS, CDR2 YYNGEE. V dropped 4 bases and J dropped 7; count of bases not matched to a gene: 5. This CDR3 contains 14 residues. The CDR3 DNA is TGTGCCAGCAGCTTACAGGGGGCGGGCGGGGAGCTGTTTTTT. Its translation is CASSLQGAGGELFF.

The chain employs TRBV5-8 and TRBJ1-1, with 8 bases fitting TRBD1. The germline V gene encodes CDR1 SGHTS and CDR2 YDEGEE. The trim removed 4 bases at V and 5 bases at J, leaving 10 bases unmatched. This CDR3 is 15 amino acids long. As DNA, the CDR3 is TGTGCCAGCAGCCTTGGACAGGGAAGAAGAACTGAAGCTTTCTTT. Protein sequence: CASSLGQGRRTEAFF.

The gene calls are TRBV5-4 and TRBJ2-5; TRBD1 is a possible D gene (5 bases). Germline CDR1 reads SGHNT; CDR2 reads YYREEE (reference sequence). Between the trimmed V and J ends, which lost 0 bases and 5 bases, there was a span of 11 bases. There are 14 residues in the CDR3. CDR3 loop: CASSLVQPGETQYF. DNA for the CDR3: TGTGCCAGCAGCTTGGTACAGCCAGGGGAGACCCAGTACTTC.

V usage is TRBV10-3 and J usage is TRBJ2-7; 9 nucleotides agree with TRBD1. This CDR3 spans 13 amino acids. In germline, CDR1 is ENHRY, CDR2 SYGVKD. V shed 7 bases, J shed 3 bases, and the junction held 4 bases outside the gene matches. CDR3 residues: CAIIRGQGYEQYF. CDR3 sequence (DNA): TGTGCCATCATTCGGGGACAGGGCTACGAGCAGTACTTC.

This chain connects TRBV21-1 to TRBJ2-1; the table assigns TRBD1, which was not confirmed against the DNA. TRBV21-1 represents a pseudogene. CDR3 length: 15 amino acids. The CDR3 DNA follows: TGTGCCAGCAGCAAAAAGGACAGGGATCGCTATGAGCAGTTCTTC. Its translation: CASSKKDRDRYEQFF.

The chain joins TRBV4-3 to TRBJ2-5; 8 bases are shared with TRBD1. The J segment lost 4 bases and the V segment lost 4 bases, leaving 5 bases of the junction unmatched. This CDR3 is 14 amino acids long. Germline values: CDR1 LGHNA, CDR2 YSLEER. The DNA of the CDR3 is TGCGCCAGCAGCCGCCGGACAGGGTCAGAGACCCAGTACTTC. Its protein is CASSRRTGSETQYF.

This chain joins TRBV7-7 and TRBJ2-2, with D possibly being TRBD2 (6 bases). The V end was cut by 1 base, the J end by 6 bases, with 15 bases between. The germline V gene has CDR1 SSHAT and CDR2 FNYEAQ (reference sequence). The CDR3 is 16 amino acids. The chain's CDR3 is CASSLEAAGKAGELFF. The CDR3 DNA sequence: TGTGCCAGCAGCTTAGAGGCGGCGGGAAAAGCCGGGGAGCTGTTTTTT. The full variable domain, its missing parts supplied by reference TRBV7-7 and TRBJ2-2, is GAGVSQSPRYKVTKRGQDVTLRCDPISSHATLYWYQQALGQGPEFLTYFNYEAQPDKSGLPSDRFSAERPEGSISTLTIQRTEQRDSAMYRCASSLEAAGKAGELFFGEGSRLTVL.